This T cell receptor beta chain is drawn from a study of control samples from healthy donors and cancer patients. Germline V CDR1 and CDR2: SGHRS, YFSETQ. CDR3 size: 14 residues. V lost 3 bases to trimming and J lost 8 bases; unmatched junction nucleotides: 7. TCRdb's copy holds only in-frame clones and misses some; the assay was immunoSEQ multiplex PCR. Here the sample spans about 120,000 clones, 90% being singletons. This TCR was sampled from a man aged 40-55 years in good health. The V call is TRBV5-1, the J call TRBJ1-4; 7 bases line up with TRBD1. The sample was blood. The chain's CDR3 is CASSSGGEREKLFF. Written as DNA, the CDR3 is TGCGCCAGCAGCTCAGGGGGGGAAAGAGAAAAACTGTTTTTT.